Each of the 17 T cell receptor beta chains below was sequenced from the same sample in a study of T cell changes during pregnancy in multiple sclerosis (dated by TCRdb to between 2018 and 2021). To prepare the library, the immunoSEQ multiplex PCR assay was applied. Not all clones reach the TCRdb copy of this immuneACCESS table, which keeps in-frame sequences only. Checked studies attribute under half of the gap to unresolved V genes and leave the rest unexplained. Recorded for this sample are tens of thousands of clones; around 94% of them occurred a single time. The ten top clones hold under 1.5% of the sample. Sequenced input: peripheral blood. The receptors originated from a female donor with multiple sclerosis, enrolled in a pregnancy study.

The V call is TRBV11-3, the J call TRBJ2-3; D gene ambiguous. Germline V gene data show CDR1 as SGHNT and CDR2 as YENEEA. With 3 bases removed from V and 4 bases from J, the gap between germline ends came to 8 bases. The CDR3 is made up of 13 amino acids. DNA of the CDR3: TGTGCCAGCAGCTTTGATCTAGCAGATACGCAGTATTTT. This codes for CASSFDLADTQYF. The full variable domain, with the rest looked up from reference TRBV11-3 and TRBJ2-3, is EAGVVQSPRYKIIEKKQPVAFWCNPISGHNTLYWYLQNLGQGPELLIRYENEEAVDDSQLPKDRFSAERLKGVDSTLKIQPAELGDSAVYLCASSFDLADTQYFGPGTRLTVL.

CDR3 DNA sequence: TGTGCCAGCAGTTATCGGCGCGCCCTGGCGAAGTACTTC. This sequence encodes CASSYRRALAKYF. The chain links TRBV6-5 to TRBJ2-7; D uncertain. The CDR3 contains 13 residues. Trimming took off 3 bases at V and 11 bases at J, with 17 bases between the two ends. Germline V gene data show CDR1 as MNHEY and CDR2 as SVGAGI.

The V gene is TRBV7-9, the J gene TRBJ2-7; D is perhaps TRBD1 (5 bases). The CDR3 totals 13 residues. Germline loops: CDR1 SEHNR, CDR2 FQNEAQ (reference sequence). Trimming removed 4 bases at V and 1 base at J, with 8 bases between. The CDR3 reads CASSSRQSYEQYF. CDR3 sequence (DNA): TGTGCCAGCAGCTCTAGACAGTCCTACGAGCAGTACTTC.

On this clone: A read error may produce the germline difference seen at one junction end. V and J are TRBV6-4 and TRBJ2-1; 7 bases line up with TRBD2. The CDR3 has 16 amino acids. Germline CDR1 reads MRHNA; CDR2 reads SNTAGT. The CDR3 protein is CASSDSRVGDYHEQFF. The CDR3 DNA reads TGTGCCAGCAGTGACTCGAGGGTCGGGGACTACCATGAGCAGTTCTTC.

The CDR3 DNA follows: TGTGCCAGCAGCTTGTTTGGGGGGTTGGAGGACTATGGCTACACCTTC. It encodes CASSLFGGLEDYGYTF. The chain uses TRBV5-6 and TRBJ1-2; tentative D call: TRBD1 (5 bases). This CDR3 is 16 amino acids long. Trimming took off 1 base at V and 3 bases at J, with 16 bases between the two ends. Germline assignment: CDR1 SGHDT and CDR2 YYEEEE.

The chain joins TRBV19 to TRBJ1-2, with a weak D call TRBD1 (6 bases). Trimming cost V 2 bases and J 9 bases, with 28 bases left between them. The germline V gene encodes CDR1 LNHDA and CDR2 SQIVND (reference sequence). CDR3 length equals 18 residues. CDR3 loop: CASSISGRMLADSRSYTF. As DNA, the CDR3 is TGTGCCAGTAGTATATCGGGGAGAATGCTTGCGGACAGTAGGAGCTACACCTTC.

The chain joins TRBV2 to TRBJ2-3, with D perhaps matching TRBD2 (6 bases). This CDR3 has 13 residues. Germline CDR1 reads SNHLY; CDR2 reads FYNNEI. V gave up 8 bases and J gave up 2 bases, with 11 bases separating them. CDR3 DNA: TGTGCCAGCCGTAGCGGCTACACAGATACGCAGTATTTT. Its translation: CASRSGYTDTQYF.

The chain uses TRBV14 and TRBJ2-1; D ambiguous. In germline, CDR1 is SGHDN, CDR2 FVKESK. V shed 2 bases and J shed 4 bases, with 6 bases lying between them. The CDR3 is 13 residues long. The CDR3: CASSQSLYNEQFF. In DNA form, the CDR3 reads TGTGCCAGCAGCCAATCGTTATACAATGAGCAGTTCTTC.

V usage is TRBV5-1 and J usage is TRBJ1-4; D unclear. Deletions cut 10 bases from V and 5 bases from J, with 15 bases between. The CDR3 spans 13 residues. Germline loops: CDR1 SGHRS, CDR2 YFSETQ. This chain's CDR3 is CASSLESNEKLFF. The CDR3 DNA sequence: TGCGCCTCCTCCTTGGAGAGCAATGAAAAACTGTTTTTT.

The CDR3, as DNA: TGTGCCAGCAGCTTGGGACTAGCGGGAGGGAAGAGCAATGAGCAGTTCTTC. This sequence encodes CASSLGLAGGKSNEQFF. This chain joins TRBV5-6 and TRBJ2-1; TRBD2 matches at 14 bases. Germline loops: CDR1 SGHDT, CDR2 YYEEEE. V gave up 0 bases and J gave up 6 bases; unmatched junction bases: 5. The CDR3 is made up of 17 amino acids.

J is TRBJ2-2 and V is TRBV4-1; a weak D match, TRBD2 (6 bases). This CDR3 region has 15 residues. V lost 1 base and J lost 5, with 11 bases in between. From germline, CDR1 is MGHRA and CDR2 YSYEKL. CDR3 loop: CASSQVAGNTGELFF. As DNA, the CDR3 is TGCGCCAGCAGCCAAGTTGCGGGAAATACCGGGGAGCTGTTTTTT.

V usage is TRBV11-2 and J usage is TRBJ1-5; the match to TRBD1 covers 9 bases. Germline V gene sequence: CDR1 SGHAT, CDR2 FQNNGV. The CDR3 has 15 amino acids. The J segment lost 4 bases and the V segment lost 6 bases, leaving 7 bases of the junction unmatched. CDR3 sequence reads: CASRMDRGANQPQHF. The CDR3 region has the DNA TGTGCCAGCAGAATGGACAGGGGCGCTAATCAGCCCCAGCATTTT.

The V and J genes are TRBV10-3 and TRBJ2-3; 7 nucleotides agree with TRBD1. The germline V gene has CDR1 ENHRY and CDR2 SYGVKD. J lost 2 bases, V lost 6 bases, and 5 bases had no gene match. This CDR3 has 14 residues. The CDR3 DNA follows: TGTGCCATCAGCGACAGGGCCACCACAGATACGCAGTATTTT. Protein product: CAISDRATTDTQYF.

The V and J genes are TRBV18 and TRBJ2-5; 9 nucleotides align to TRBD1. The CDR3 totals 14 residues. V lost 6 bases, J lost 3 bases, and 5 bases stayed unmatched. Per the germline V gene, CDR1 is KGHSH and CDR2 is LQKENI. The CDR3 nucleotides are TGTGCCAGCTCGTCTACAGGGGGCGAAGAGACCCAGTACTTC. It specifies CASSSTGGEETQYF. The whole variable domain, filled in from reference TRBV18 and TRBJ2-5, reads NAGVMQNPRHLVRRRGQEARLRCSPMKGHSHVYWYRQLPEEGLKFMVYLQKENIIDESGMPKERFSAEFPKEGPSILRIQQVVRGDSAAYFCASSSTGGEETQYFGPGTRLLVL.

The V call is TRBV11-1, the J call TRBJ2-4; 8 bases agree with TRBD1. Germline CDR1 and CDR2: SGHAT and FQDESV (reference sequence). V gave up 5 bases and J gave up 6 bases; unmatched junction bases: 3. The length of the CDR3 is 13 residues. CDR3 amino acids: CASSPGQGNIQYF. The CDR3 DNA sequence: TGTGCCAGCAGCCCAGGACAGGGAAACATTCAGTACTTC.

This chain connects TRBV4-2 to TRBJ1-5, with unresolved D. The V gene lost 2 bases and the J gene lost 1 base, with 15 bases spanning the gap. The CDR3 totals 17 residues. Germline-derived CDR1 and CDR2 are LGHNA and YNFKEQ. The CDR3 sequence is CASSQWVGGISNQPQHF. In nucleotides, the CDR3 is TGTGCCAGCAGCCAATGGGTTGGCGGAATAAGCAATCAGCCCCAGCATTTT.

CDR3 DNA sequence: TGTGCCAGCAGTAATGGGGCCGGCAGGGGCACTGAAGCTTTCTTT. Protein: CASSNGAGRGTEAFF. The chain has TRBV6-5 and TRBJ1-1; tentative D call: TRBD1 (6 bases). V was cut by 5 bases and J by 4 bases, with 17 bases left in between. This CDR3 region has 15 residues. CDR1 is MNHEY and CDR2 is SVGAGI in the germline V gene.